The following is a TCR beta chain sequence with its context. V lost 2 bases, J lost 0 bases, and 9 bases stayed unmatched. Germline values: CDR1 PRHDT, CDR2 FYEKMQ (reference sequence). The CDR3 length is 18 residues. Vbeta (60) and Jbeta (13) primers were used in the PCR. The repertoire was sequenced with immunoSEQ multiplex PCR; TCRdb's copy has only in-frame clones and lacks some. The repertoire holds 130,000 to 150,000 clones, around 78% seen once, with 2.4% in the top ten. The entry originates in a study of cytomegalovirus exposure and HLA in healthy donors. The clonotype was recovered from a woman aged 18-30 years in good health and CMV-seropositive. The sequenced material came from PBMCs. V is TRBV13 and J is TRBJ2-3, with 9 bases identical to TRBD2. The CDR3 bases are TGTGCCAGCAGCTTACACCCTCTAGCGGGAAGTAGCACAGATACGCAGTATTTT. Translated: CASSLHPLAGSSTDTQYF.